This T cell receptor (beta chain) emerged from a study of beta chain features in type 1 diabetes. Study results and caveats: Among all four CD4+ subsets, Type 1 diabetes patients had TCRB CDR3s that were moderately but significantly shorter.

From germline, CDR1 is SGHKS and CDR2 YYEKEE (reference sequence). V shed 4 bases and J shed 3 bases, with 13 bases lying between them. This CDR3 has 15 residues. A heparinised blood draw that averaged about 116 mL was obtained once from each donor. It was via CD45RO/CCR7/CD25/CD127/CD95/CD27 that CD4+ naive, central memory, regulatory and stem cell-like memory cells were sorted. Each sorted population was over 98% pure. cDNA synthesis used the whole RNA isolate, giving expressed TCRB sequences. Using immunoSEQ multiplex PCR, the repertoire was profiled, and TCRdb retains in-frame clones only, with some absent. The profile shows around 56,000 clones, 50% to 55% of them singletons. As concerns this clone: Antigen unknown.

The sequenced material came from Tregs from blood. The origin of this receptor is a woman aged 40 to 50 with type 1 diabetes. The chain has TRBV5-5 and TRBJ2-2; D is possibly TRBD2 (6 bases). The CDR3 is CASSPDWGDTGELFF. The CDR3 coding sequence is TGTGCCAGCAGCCCAGACTGGGGGGACACCGGGGAGCTGTTTTTT.